This T cell receptor beta chain was found in a study of control samples from healthy donors and cancer patients. This clone was observed a single time. The CDR3 is 16 amino acids. V shed 4 bases and J 2 bases; nucleotides not matched to a gene: 8. Germline V gene sequence: CDR1 KGHSH, CDR2 LQKENI. Data came from immunoSEQ multiplex PCR; TCRdb stores just in-frame clones and leaves some out. Of about 80,000 clones listed, about 89% were seen once; the top ten hold 7.5% to 9%. This chain joins TRBV18 and TRBJ1-1; 9 nucleotides line up with TRBD1. This TCR was recovered from a woman aged 60-75 years in good health. Sample: blood. CDR3 sequence (DNA): TGTGCCAGCTCACAACAGGGGGCTAGGACCAACACTGAAGCTTTCTTT. Protein sequence: CASSQQGARTNTEAFF.